Listed below are T cell receptor beta chains from one sample, sequenced in a study of blood T cell repertoires in COVID-19. Generated by immunoSEQ multiplex PCR, the TCRdb table keeps only in-frame clones and is missing some. Of about 320,000 clones in the sample, 85% to 90% are singletons; the top ten hold 11%. Sequenced input: peripheral blood. Source of these receptors: a woman younger than 45 with COVID-19, enrolled during active disease. The CDR3 runs from the conserved cysteine through the conserved F or W. A D gene is named only where the DNA matches it firmly.

V gene,D gene,CDR3 protein
TRBV6-4,-,CASSEQGKDTQYF
TRBV6-1,-,CASSENRVTTDGYTF
TRBV6-6,-,CASRRDQNNEQFF
TRBV5-4,TRBD2,CASSQTSGGYNEQFF
TRBV5-6,TRBD1,CASSMGQGHNEQFF
TRBV28,-,CASHSVGDNIQYF
TRBV19,-,CATYDPRGWTEAFF
TRBV7-9,-,CASSFGWGGTDTQYF
TRBV6-1,-,CASSEQPGGGAGAKQFF
TRBV6-6,TRBD2,CASRTSGGETQYF
TRBV12-3/TRBV12-4,TRBD1,CASSPGQVEAFF
TRBV6-5,-,CASIGGYHEQFF
TRBV18,-,CASSPLRGQNTEAFF
TRBV19,-,CASTGDRVYGYTF
TRBV4-1,-,CASSQVHGESYNEQFF
TRBV5-4,TRBD1,CASSNPEQGYSPLHF
TRBV18,-,CASSPRDSNQPQHF
TRBV6-5,-,CASSQGQSLTDTQYF
TRBV7-8,-,CASSLDDTTGELFF
TRBV5-6,TRBD2,CASSFGGANEQFF
TRBV27,TRBD2,CASSQGTSGGEETQYF
TRBV7-9,TRBD1,CASSFPRGQPLTYEQYF
TRBV28,-,CASSFVGNYGYTF
TRBV5-4,TRBD2,CASSRGPSGGSDTQYF
TRBV14,-,CASSPRLGAAYEQYF
TRBV28,-,CASSTARLRGAGGYTF
TRBV9,-,CASSVLGYGYTF
TRBV5-6,TRBD1,CASINRDRGPPLHF
TRBV5-5,-,CASSLWQGNQPQHF
TRBV29-1,TRBD1,CSVEGTGDTQYF
TRBV28,-,CASSLVRVGEYGYTF
TRBV3-1/TRBV3-2,TRBD1,CASRQGDQPQHF
TRBV18,TRBD1,CASSLPGGSGNTIYF
TRBV12-3/TRBV12-4,-,CASSLTGTEAFF
TRBV11-2,-,CASSSIQGNTGELFF
TRBV6-4,-,CASSSPKGTRKYMNTEAFF
TRBV4-1,-,CASSQDNIFPKLFF
TRBV7-9,TRBD1,CASSLDRSTDTQYF
TRBV25-1,-,CASSDLAGPTNEKLFF
TRBV11-2,TRBD2,CASSLDWRGNYNEQFF
TRBV5-1,-,CASSLAVGENTEAFF
TRBV27,TRBD2,CASSSGGAGYNEQFF
TRBV4-1,TRBD1,CASSQAGQGTNYGYTF
TRBV11-3,-,CASSFSPDSPLHF
TRBV29-1,-,CSAQGFLDEQYF
TRBV4-1,-,CASSRWDWLEQYF
TRBV10-3,-,CAISELTGYTEAFF
TRBV6-5,-,CACRAGWSSGNTIYF
TRBV5-4,TRBD1,CASSWGTGAYEQYF
TRBV10-3,TRBD1,CAISDGTGGPFSGNTIYF
TRBV30,-,CVHGLREQPQHF
TRBV21-1,-,CASSPRQARDRGQYGHSGNTIYF
TRBV11-2,-,CASSLSSSPLHF
TRBV19,-,CASSTFRVKTYEQYF
TRBV28,TRBD1,CASSVPPGQGPDGYTF